The sequence of this T cell receptor (beta chain) was determined in a study of T cell repertoires in cytomegalovirus infection. Points from the study as a whole: Accumulated public TCR beta family frequency recognized individuals carrying CMV together with the relevant HLA.

MiXCR was run by TCRdb on the reads, yielding one entry per CDR3 protein. The data show about 120,000 distinct CDR3 sequences, with 30% to 35% seen just once and 41% held by the top ten. This CDR3 contains 17 residues. With 0 bases clipped from V and 1 base from J, the junction kept 8 bases outside the gene matches. Germline V CDR1 and CDR2: SGHVS, FNYEAQ. In the case of this clonotype: Its target is unknown.

Specimen: CD8+ T cells from cultured PBMCs, collected from culture after CMV antigen stimulation. The chain employs TRBV7-6 and TRBJ1-1; TRBD1 matches at 7 bases. This sequence originates from a human donor in good health (CMV status not recorded). Some clones in this sample may be carry-over from other donors' samples. The CDR3 reads CASSLALQGPRNTEAFF. The DNA of the CDR3 is TGTGCCAGCAGCTTAGCCCTACAGGGGCCTAGGAACACTGAAGCTTTCTTT.